The 7 T cell receptor beta chains below all came from one sample that was sequenced in a study of Graves' ophthalmopathy and Graves' hyperthyroidism. Amplification of the TCR beta CDR3 regions used RNA transcripts (as template). HTBI-primed first-round RT-PCR preceded second-round multiplex PCR. A single record per CDR3 protein comes from TCRdb applying MiXCR to the multiplex PCR reads. The table lists about 600,000 distinct CDR3 sequences, 35% to 40% of them singletons. Material for sequencing was peripheral blood or thyroid tissue (not recorded which). Receptor source: an adult man with Graves' hyperthyroidism.

This clonotype was picked up many times. The genes are TRBV10-2 and TRBJ2-7, with D possibly being TRBD1 or TRBD2 (5 bases each). The CDR3 covers 14 residues. Germline V gene lookup returns CDR1 WSHSY and CDR2 SAAADI. Between the trimmed V and J ends, which lost 9 bases and 0 bases, there was a span of 15 bases. The CDR3 reads CASKPGRSSYEQYF. In DNA form, the CDR3 reads TGCGCCAGTAAACCGGGACGGAGCTCCTACGAGCAGTACTTC.

This clonotype was seen a single time. This may arise from a read error, as a much more abundant clone is one base away. This likely comes from a read error, as the CDR3 has no conserved phenylalanine or tryptophan at its end. The gene calls are TRBV7-9 and TRBJ1-2; tentatively, D is TRBD1 (6 bases). The V gene lost 5 bases and the J gene lost 4 bases, with 17 bases spanning the gap. The CDR3 is made up of 15 amino acids. CDR1 and CDR2 from the germline V gene are SEHNR and FQNEAQ (reference sequence). CDR3 sequence: CASSPYLTGSYGYTS. CDR3 in DNA: TGTGCCAGCAGCCCCTACTTGACAGGCTCCTATGGCTACACCTCC.

This clonotype was counted a few times. The rearrangement joins TRBV20-1 to TRBJ1-1; D may be TRBD1 (6 bases). The CDR3 length is 14 residues. Germline CDR1 and CDR2: DFQATT and SNEGSKA (reference sequence). V was trimmed by 5 bases and J by 3 bases, leaving 16 bases between them. The CDR3 coding sequence is TGCAGTGCTCAAGCAGGGGAGAGAGACACTGAAGCTTTCTTT. Translating it yields CSAQAGERDTEAFF.

This clonotype showed up many times. This chain connects TRBV7-9 to TRBJ1-4, with D unresolved. V was cut by 4 bases and J by 0 bases, with 12 bases left in between. Per the germline V gene, CDR1 is SEHNR and CDR2 is FQNEAQ (reference sequence). The CDR3 has 16 amino acids. CDR3 sequence (DNA): TGTGCCAGCAGCTCCCTCAGCGGTGCAACTAATGAAAAACTGTTTTTT. This encodes CASSSLSGATNEKLFF.

The chain combines TRBV7-9 with TRBJ2-7; D is perhaps TRBD1 (6 bases). Germline V gene sequence: CDR1 SEHNR, CDR2 FQNEAQ (reference sequence). Trimming left V 4 bases short and J 1 base short, with 14 bases between. The CDR3 totals 15 residues. CDR3 region: CASSSYDRTSYEQYF. The CDR3 nucleotides are TGTGCCAGCAGCTCATATGACAGGACTTCCTACGAGCAGTACTTC.

This clonotype was observed at least ten times. This sequence joins TRBV7-8 and TRBJ2-7; D is unclear. This CDR3 is 13 amino acids long. The germline V and J ends were trimmed by 5 bases and 7 bases, with 15 bases remaining between them. From germline, CDR1 is SGHVS and CDR2 FQNEAQ. The CDR3 sequence is CASSPGIRSEQYF. DNA for the CDR3: TGTGCCAGCAGCCCAGGCATAAGGTCTGAGCAGTACTTC.

This clonotype was counted many times. This rearrangement joins TRBV20-1 to TRBJ1-1, with D perhaps TRBD1 (6 bases). Germline CDR1 reads DFQATT; CDR2 reads SNEGSKA (reference sequence). The CDR3 is 15 residues long. Trimming pared 0 bases from V and 1 base from J, leaving 12 bases between. The CDR3 reads CSARDPQGENTEAFF. In DNA form, the CDR3 reads TGCAGTGCTAGAGACCCACAGGGAGAGAACACTGAAGCTTTCTTT.